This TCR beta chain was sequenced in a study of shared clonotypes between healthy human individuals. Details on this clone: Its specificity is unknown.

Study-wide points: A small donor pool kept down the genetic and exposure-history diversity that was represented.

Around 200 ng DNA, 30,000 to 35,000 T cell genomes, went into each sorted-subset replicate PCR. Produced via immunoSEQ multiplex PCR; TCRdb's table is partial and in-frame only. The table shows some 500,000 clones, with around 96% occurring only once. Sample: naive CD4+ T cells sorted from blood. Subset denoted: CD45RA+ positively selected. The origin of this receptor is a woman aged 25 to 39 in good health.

This CDR3 reads CASSPAVAAGNQPQHF. The CDR3 coding sequence is TGTGCCAGCTCACCAGCCGTCGCGGCAGGCAATCAGCCCCAGCATTTT. This chain connects TRBV18 to TRBJ1-5; D ambiguous. Germline assignment: CDR1 KGHSH and CDR2 LQKENI. The CDR3 extends over 16 amino acids. V shed 2 bases and J shed 2 bases, with 13 bases lying between them.